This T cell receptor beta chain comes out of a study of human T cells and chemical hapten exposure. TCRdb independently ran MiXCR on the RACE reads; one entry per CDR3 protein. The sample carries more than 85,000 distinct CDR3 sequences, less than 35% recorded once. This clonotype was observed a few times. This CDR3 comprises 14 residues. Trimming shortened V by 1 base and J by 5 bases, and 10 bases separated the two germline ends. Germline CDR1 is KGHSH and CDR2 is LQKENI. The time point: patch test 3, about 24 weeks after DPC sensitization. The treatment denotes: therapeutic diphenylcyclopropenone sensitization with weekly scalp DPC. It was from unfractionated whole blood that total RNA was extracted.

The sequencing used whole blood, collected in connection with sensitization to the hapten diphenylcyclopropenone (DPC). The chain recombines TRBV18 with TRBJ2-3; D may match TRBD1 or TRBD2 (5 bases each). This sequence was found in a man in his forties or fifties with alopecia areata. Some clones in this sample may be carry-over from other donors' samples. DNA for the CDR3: TGTGCCAGCTCACCACTCGGGGCTGAAGATACGCAGTATTTT. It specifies CASSPLGAEDTQYF.